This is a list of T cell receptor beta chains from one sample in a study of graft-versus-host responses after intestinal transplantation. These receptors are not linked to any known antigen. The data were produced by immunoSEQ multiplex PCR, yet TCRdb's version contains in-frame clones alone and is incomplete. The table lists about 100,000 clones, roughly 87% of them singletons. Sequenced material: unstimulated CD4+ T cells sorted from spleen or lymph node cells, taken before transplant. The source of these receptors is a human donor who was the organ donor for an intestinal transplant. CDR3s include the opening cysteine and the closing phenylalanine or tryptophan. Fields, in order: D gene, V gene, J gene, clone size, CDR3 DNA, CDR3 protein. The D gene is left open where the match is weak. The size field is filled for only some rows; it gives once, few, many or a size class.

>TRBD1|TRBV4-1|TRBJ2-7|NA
TGCGCCAGCAGCCTTTTAAGGACAGGGGTCGGATACGAGCAGTACTTC
CASSLLRTGVGYEQYF
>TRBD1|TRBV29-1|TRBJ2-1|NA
TGCAGCGTTTCTGCACCGACAGGGATAAAGAATGAGCAGTTCTTC
CSVSAPTGIKNEQFF
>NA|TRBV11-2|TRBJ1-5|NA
TGTGCCAGCAGTCCTGACAGGAATCAGCCCCAGCATTTT
CASSPDRNQPQHF
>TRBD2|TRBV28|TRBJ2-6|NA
TGTGCCAGCAGTCCTCTTCACGGGACTAGCGGGGGCTCTGGGGCCAACGTCCTGACTTTC
CASSPLHGTSGGSGANVLTF
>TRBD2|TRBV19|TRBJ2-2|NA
TGTGCCAGTAGGGAGCGGGGGATAGACACCGGGGAGCTGTTTTTT
CASRERGIDTGELFF
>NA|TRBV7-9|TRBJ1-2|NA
TGTGCCAGCAGCCTTGCGACCTATGGCTACACCTTC
CASSLATYGYTF
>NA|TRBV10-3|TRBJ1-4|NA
TGTGCCAGCAGTGAGTTTGGGACTGAAAAACTGTTTTTT
CASSEFGTEKLFF
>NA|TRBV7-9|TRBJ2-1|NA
TGTGCCAGCAGCTTAGGAGTGGTTGGCGAGCAGTTCTTC
CASSLGVVGEQFF
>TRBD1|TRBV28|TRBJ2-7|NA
TGTGCCAGCAGAAGGGGGCACCACGAGCAGTACTTC
CASRRGHHEQYF
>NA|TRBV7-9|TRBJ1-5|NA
TGTGCCAGCAGCTTTGCAGGGCAGCCCCAGCATTTT
CASSFAGQPQHF
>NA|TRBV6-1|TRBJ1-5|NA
TGTGCCAGCAGTGAGTGGGGGGCCTCCAATCAGCCCCAGCATTTT
CASSEWGASNQPQHF
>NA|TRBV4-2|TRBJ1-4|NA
TGTGCCAGCAGCCAAGATGGGTATCTGGGGGAAAAACTGTTTTTT
CASSQDGYLGEKLFF
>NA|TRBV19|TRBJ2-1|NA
TGTGCCAGTTCTGGGGCCGGTGGATCCTACAATGAGCAGTTCTTC
CASSGAGGSYNEQFF
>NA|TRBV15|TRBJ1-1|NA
TGTGCCACCAGCAGAGATAACGGGGTCACTGAAGCTTTCTTT
CATSRDNGVTEAFF
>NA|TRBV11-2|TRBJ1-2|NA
TGTGCCAGCAGCCGCGACAGAAATAACTATGGCTACACCTTC
CASSRDRNNYGYTF
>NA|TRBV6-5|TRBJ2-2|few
TGTGCCAGCAGTCCACAGGGTGCGAACACCGGGGAGCTGTTTTTT
CASSPQGANTGELFF
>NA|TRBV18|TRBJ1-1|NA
TGTGCCAGCTCACCAGATGGGGGGAGCACTGAAGCTTTCTTT
CASSPDGGSTEAFF
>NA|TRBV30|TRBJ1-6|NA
TGTGCCTGGAGACCGGGTCCTCTATTATCCTATAATTCACCCCTCCACTTT
CAWRPGPLLSYNSPLHF
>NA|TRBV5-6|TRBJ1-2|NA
TGTGCCAGCAGCTTCGGGGGGGCGCATAAATTAACTGGCTACACCTTC
CASSFGGAHKLTGYTF
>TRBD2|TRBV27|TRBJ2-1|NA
TGTGCCAGCAGTTTATCCCCACCGGGACTAGCGGCACACAATGAGCAGTTCTTC
CASSLSPPGLAAHNEQFF
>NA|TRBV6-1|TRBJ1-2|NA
TGTGCCAGCAGTGAAAAGGCGACAAACTATGGCTACACCTTC
CASSEKATNYGYTF
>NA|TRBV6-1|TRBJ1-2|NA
TGTGCCAGCAGTGACCCCTGGGGCCCTAACTATGGCTACACCTTC
CASSDPWGPNYGYTF
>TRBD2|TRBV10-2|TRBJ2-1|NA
TGCGCCAGCAGGGGACTAGCGAACTACAATGAGCAGCTCTTC
CASRGLANYNEQLF
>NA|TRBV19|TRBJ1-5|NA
TGTGCCAGTAGTATATCGGAGGTGGGCAATCAGCCCCAGCATTTT
CASSISEVGNQPQHF
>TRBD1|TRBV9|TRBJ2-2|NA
TGTGCCAGCAGCGTCTCGGCGGGACAGGGTGGAACCGGGGAGCTGTTTTTT
CASSVSAGQGGTGELFF
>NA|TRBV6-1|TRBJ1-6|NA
TGTGCCAGCAGGGGGGGGAGCTCCTATAATTCACCCCTCCACTTT
CASRGGSSYNSPLHF
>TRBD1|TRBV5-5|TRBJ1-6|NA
TGTGCCAGCAGCTTGAGCGGACAGGGCTTATTACCCCTCCACTTT
CASSLSGQGLLPLHF
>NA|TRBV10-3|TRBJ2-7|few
TGTGCCATCAGTGATGGGCGAGTCAAGTACTTC
CAISDGRVKYF
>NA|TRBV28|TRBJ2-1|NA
TGTGCCAGCAGTTTACGGAGTGGGTTTCATGAGCAGTTCTTC
CASSLRSGFHEQFF
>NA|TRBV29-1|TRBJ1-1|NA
TGCAGCGTTGGGGGGGCCAATTTGAACACTGAAGCTTTCTTT
CSVGGANLNTEAFF
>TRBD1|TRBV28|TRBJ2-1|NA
TGTGCCAGCAGTTTAATAGGGGGCTACTCGTACAATGAGCAGTTCTTC
CASSLIGGYSYNEQFF
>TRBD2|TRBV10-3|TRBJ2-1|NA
TGTGCCATCAGTGACCATATGCGGGGGGCCAGCAATGAGCAGTTCTTC
CAISDHMRGASNEQFF
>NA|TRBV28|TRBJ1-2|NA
TGTGCCAGGGGGGGGAAGAATGGCTACACCTTC
CARGGKNGYTF
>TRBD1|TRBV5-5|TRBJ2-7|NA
TGTGCCAGCAGATTTACAGGGGGGAAGCTTTACGAGCAGTACTTC
CASRFTGGKLYEQYF
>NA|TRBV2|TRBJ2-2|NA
TGTGCCAGCGGGGGGCCGGCTAGCCGATACACCGGGGAGCTGTTTTTT
CASGGPASRYTGELFF
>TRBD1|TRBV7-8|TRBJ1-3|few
TGTGCCAGCAGCCCAGGGGGCTCTGGAAACACCATATATTTT
CASSPGGSGNTIYF
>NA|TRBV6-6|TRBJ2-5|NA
TGTGCCAGCAGTTTTCTGGGGGGACGCCAAGAGACCCAGTACTTC
CASSFLGGRQETQYF
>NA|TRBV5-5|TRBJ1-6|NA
TGTGCCAGCAGCTTGGCGGGGGACTCACCCCTCCACTTT
CASSLAGDSPLHF
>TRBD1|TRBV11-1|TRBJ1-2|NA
TGTGCCAGCAGCCTAAGACAGGGATCAAGCTATGGCTACACCTTC
CASSLRQGSSYGYTF
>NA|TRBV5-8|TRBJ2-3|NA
TGTGCCAGCAGCTTCAGACTAGTTAGCAGCACAGATACGCAGTATTTT
CASSFRLVSSTDTQYF
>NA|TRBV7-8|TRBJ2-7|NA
TGTGCCAGCAGCTCCCGGACACGACCCTACGAGCAGTACTTC
CASSSRTRPYEQYF
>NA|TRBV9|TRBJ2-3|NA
TGTGCCAGCAGCGTAGTCAAGGGGCAGGGTACAGATACGCAGTATTTT
CASSVVKGQGTDTQYF
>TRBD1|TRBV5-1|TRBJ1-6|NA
TGCGCCAGCAGCTTGGTGTCAGGGGGCCCATCACCCCTCCACTTT
CASSLVSGGPSPLHF
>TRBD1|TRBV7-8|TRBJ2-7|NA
TGTGCCAGCAGCTTCCGGCAGGGGGCGCTTAACCACGAGCAGTACTTC
CASSFRQGALNHEQYF
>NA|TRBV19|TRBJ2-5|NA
TGTGCCAGTAGTATAGATGGGCCAGCCGAGACCCAGTACTTC
CASSIDGPAETQYF
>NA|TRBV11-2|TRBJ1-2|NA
TGTGCCAGCAGCTTAGGGGCTCAGTATCTCGACTATGGCTACACCTTC
CASSLGAQYLDYGYTF
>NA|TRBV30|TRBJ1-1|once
TGTGCCTGGAGGCGAGTTGACGGGACTGAAGCTTTCTTT
CAWRRVDGTEAFF
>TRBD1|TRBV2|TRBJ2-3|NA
TGTGCCAGCAGTGAAGCGCTTCGGACAGGGGCGGTTACGCAGTATTTT
CASSEALRTGAVTQYF
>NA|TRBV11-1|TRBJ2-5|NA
TGTGCCAGCAGCTTGGGGGGCGTGGAGACCCAGTACTTC
CASSLGGVETQYF
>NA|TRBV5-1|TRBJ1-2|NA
TGCGCCAGCAGCGGAGGGGGTTCAGTGGACTATGGCTACACCTTC
CASSGGGSVDYGYTF
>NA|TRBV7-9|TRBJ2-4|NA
TGTGCCAGCAGCCACTCAGGGGCGACTGCCAAAAACATTCAGTACTTC
CASSHSGATAKNIQYF
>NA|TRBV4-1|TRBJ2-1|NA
TGCGCCAGCAGACAAGCAGGGACCTACAATGAGCAGTTCTTC
CASRQAGTYNEQFF
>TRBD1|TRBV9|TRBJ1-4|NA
TGTGCCAGCAGCGGGGGACAGGAGCATAATGAAAAACTGTTTTTT
CASSGGQEHNEKLFF
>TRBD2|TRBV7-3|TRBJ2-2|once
TGTGCCAGCAGCCTAGCGGGGGGGCCGAACACCGGGGAGCTGTTTTTT
CASSLAGGPNTGELFF